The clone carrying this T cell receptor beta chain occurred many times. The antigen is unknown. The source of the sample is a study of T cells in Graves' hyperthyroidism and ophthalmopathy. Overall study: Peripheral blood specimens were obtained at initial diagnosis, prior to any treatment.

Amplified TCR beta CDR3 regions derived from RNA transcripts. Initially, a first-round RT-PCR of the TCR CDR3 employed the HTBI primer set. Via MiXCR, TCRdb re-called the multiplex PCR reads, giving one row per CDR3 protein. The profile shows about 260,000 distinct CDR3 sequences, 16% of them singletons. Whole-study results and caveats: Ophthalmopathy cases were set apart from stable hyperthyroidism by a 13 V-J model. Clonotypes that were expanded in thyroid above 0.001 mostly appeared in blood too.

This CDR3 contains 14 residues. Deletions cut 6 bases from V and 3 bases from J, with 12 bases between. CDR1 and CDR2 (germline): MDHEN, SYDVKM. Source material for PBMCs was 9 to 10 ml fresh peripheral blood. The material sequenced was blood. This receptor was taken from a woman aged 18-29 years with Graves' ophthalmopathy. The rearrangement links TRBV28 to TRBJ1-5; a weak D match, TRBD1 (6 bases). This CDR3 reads CASSTDSYNQPQHF. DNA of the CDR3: TGTGCCAGCAGCACGGACAGTTACAATCAGCCCCAGCATTTT. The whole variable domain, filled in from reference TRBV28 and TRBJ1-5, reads DVKVTQSSRYLVKRTGEKVFLECVQDMDHENMFWYRQDPGLGLRLIYFSYDVKMKEKGDIPEGYSVSREKKERFSLILESASTNQTSMYLCASSTDSYNQPQHFGDGTRLSIL.